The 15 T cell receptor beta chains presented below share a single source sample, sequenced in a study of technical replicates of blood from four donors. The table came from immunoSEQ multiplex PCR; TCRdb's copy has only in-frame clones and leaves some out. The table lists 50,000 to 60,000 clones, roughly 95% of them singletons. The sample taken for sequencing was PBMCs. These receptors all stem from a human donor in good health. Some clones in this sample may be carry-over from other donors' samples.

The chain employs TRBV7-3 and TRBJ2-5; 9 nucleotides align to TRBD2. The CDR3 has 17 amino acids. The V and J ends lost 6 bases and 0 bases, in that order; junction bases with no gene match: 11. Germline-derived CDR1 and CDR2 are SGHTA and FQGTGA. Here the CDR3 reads CASRPGIAGANQETQYF. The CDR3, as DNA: TGTGCCAGCAGACCGGGGATAGCGGGGGCGAACCAAGAGACCCAGTACTTC.

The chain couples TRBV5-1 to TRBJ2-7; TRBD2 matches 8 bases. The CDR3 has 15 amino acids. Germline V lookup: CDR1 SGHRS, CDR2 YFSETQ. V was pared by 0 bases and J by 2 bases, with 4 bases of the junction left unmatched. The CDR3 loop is CASSLASRGAYEQYF. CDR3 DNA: TGCGCCAGCAGCTTGGCCTCGCGGGGGGCCTACGAGCAGTACTTC.

The CDR3: CASSLGQGWNIQYF. As DNA, the CDR3 is TGCGCCAGCAGCTTGGGGCAGGGGTGGAACATTCAGTACTTC. The V call is TRBV5-1, the J call TRBJ2-4; maybe TRBD1 (6 bases). CDR1 and CDR2 (germline): SGHRS, YFSETQ. Between the trimmed V and J ends, which lost 0 bases and 7 bases, there was a span of 11 bases. This CDR3 comprises 14 residues.

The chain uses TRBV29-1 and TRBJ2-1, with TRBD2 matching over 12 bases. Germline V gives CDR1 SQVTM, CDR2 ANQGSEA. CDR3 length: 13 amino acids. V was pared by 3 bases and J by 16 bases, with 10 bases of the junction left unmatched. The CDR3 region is CSVEGASGGASFF. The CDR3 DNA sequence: TGCAGCGTTGAGGGAGCTAGCGGGGGGGCCTCATTCTTC.

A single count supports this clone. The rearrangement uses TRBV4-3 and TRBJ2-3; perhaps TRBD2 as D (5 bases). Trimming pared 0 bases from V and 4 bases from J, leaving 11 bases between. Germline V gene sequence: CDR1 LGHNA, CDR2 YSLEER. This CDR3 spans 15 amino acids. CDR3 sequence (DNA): TGCGCCAGCAGCCAAGATCCGAGGGATCCAGATACGCAGTATTTT. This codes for CASSQDPRDPDTQYF.

CDR3: CASSGRDRFGSGPGAFF. CDR3 DNA: TGTGCCAGCAGTGGCAGGGACAGGTTCGGTAGCGGTCCCGGGGCTTTCTTT. The genes are TRBV25-1 and TRBJ1-1; TRBD1 aligns across 8 bases. Germline V lookup: CDR1 MGHDK, CDR2 SYGVNS. The V segment lost 4 bases and the J segment 11 bases; nucleotides outside the gene matches: 21. The length of the CDR3 is 17 residues. The entire variable domain, with the rest obtained from reference TRBV25-1 and TRBJ1-1, is as follows: EADIYQTPRYLVIGTGKKITLECSQTMGHDKMYWYQQDPGMELHLIHYSYGVNSTEKGDLSSESTVSRIRTEHFPLTLESARPSHTSQYLCASSGRDRFGSGPGAFFGQGTRLTVV.

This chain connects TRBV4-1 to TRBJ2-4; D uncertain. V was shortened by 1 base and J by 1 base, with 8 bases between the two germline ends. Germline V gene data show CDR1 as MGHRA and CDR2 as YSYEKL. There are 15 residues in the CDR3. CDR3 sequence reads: CASSQGRGAKNIQYF. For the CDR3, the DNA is TGCGCCAGCAGCCAAGGGCGAGGTGCCAAAAACATTCAGTACTTC.

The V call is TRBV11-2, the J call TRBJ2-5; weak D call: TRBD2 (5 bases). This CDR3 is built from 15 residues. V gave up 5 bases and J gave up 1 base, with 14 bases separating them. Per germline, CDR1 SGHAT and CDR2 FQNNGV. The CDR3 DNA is TGTGCCAGCAGCCCCCTAAGGACTTTCCAAGAGACCCAGTACTTC. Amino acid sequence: CASSPLRTFQETQYF.

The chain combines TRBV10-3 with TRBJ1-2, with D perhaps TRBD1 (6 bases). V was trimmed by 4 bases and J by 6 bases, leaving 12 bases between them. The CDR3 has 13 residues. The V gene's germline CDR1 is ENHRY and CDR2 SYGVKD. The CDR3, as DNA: TGTGCCATCAGTGGTCAACAGGGTAATGGCTACACCTTC. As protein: CAISGQQGNGYTF.

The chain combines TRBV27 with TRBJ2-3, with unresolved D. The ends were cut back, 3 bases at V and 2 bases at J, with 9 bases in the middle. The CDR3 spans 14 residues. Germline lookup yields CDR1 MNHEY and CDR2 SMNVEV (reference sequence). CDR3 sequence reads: CASSFGASTDTQYF. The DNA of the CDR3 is TGTGCCAGCAGTTTCGGAGCGTCCACAGATACGCAGTATTTT.

The CDR3 loop is CASSTLTGTGKFF. CDR3 DNA: TGTGCCAGTAGTACGCTTACCGGGACAGGGAAGTTCTTC. The V call is TRBV19, the J call TRBJ2-1, with 9 bases fitting TRBD1. Germline lookup yields CDR1 LNHDA and CDR2 SQIVND (reference sequence). J lost 14 bases, V lost 4 bases, and 9 bases had no gene match. CDR3 length: 13 residues.

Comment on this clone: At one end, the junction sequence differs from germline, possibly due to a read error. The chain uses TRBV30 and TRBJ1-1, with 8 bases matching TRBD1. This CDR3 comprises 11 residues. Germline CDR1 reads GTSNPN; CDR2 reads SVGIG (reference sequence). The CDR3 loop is CAWGRADRAPF. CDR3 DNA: TGTGCCTGGGGGAGAGCGGACAGGGCCCCATTT. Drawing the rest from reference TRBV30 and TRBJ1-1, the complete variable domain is SQTIHQWPATLVQPVGSPLSLECTVEGTSNPNLYWYRQAAGRGLQLLFYSVGIGQISSEVPQNLSASRPQDRQFILSSKKLLLSDSGFYLCAWGRADRAPFGQGTRLTVV.

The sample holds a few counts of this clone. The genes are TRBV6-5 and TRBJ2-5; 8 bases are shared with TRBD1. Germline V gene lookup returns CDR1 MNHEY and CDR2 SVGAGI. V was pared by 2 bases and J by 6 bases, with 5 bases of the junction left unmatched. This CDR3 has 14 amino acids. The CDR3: CASSYGQGMKTQYF. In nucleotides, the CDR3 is TGTGCCAGCAGTTACGGACAGGGTATGAAGACCCAGTACTTC.

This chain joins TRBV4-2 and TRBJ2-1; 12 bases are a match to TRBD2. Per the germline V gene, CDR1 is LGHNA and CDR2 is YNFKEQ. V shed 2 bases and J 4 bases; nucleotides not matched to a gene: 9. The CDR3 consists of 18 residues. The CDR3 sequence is CASSQKALAGGIYNEQFF. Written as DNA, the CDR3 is TGTGCCAGCAGCCAAAAGGCACTAGCGGGGGGAATTTACAATGAGCAGTTCTTC.

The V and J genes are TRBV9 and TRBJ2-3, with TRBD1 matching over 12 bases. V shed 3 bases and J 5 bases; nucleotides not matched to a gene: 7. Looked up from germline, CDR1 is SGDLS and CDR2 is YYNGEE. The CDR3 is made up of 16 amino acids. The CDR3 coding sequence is TGTGCCAGCAGCGCCTCCGGGACAGGGGGCATAGATACGCAGTATTTT. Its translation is CASSASGTGGIDTQYF. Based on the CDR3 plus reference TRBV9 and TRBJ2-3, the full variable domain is DSGVTQTPKHLITATGQRVTLRCSPRSGDLSVYWYQQSLDQGLQFLIQYYNGEERAKGNILERFSAQQFPDLHSELNLSSLELGDSALYFCASSASGTGGIDTQYFGPGTRLTVL.